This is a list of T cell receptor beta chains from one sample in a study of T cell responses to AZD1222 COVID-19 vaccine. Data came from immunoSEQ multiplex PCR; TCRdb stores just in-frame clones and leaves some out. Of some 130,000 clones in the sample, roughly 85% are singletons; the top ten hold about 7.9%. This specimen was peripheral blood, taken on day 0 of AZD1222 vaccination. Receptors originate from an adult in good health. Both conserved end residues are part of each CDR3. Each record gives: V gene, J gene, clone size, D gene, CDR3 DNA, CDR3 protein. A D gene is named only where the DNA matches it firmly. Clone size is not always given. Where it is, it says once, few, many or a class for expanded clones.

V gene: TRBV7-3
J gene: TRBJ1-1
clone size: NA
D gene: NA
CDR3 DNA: TGTGCCAGCAGCTTAGATCGGGGATCTTACACTGAAGCTTTCTTT
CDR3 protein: CASSLDRGSYTEAFF

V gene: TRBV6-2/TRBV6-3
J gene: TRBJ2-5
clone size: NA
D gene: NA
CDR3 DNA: TGTGCCAGCAGTCGACCCTCCGTCCGGGGGCAAGAGACCCAGTACTTC
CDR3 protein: CASSRPSVRGQETQYF

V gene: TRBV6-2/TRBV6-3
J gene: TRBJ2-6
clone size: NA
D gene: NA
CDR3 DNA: TGTGCCAGCAGTTACGGCTCGGGGGCCAACGTCCTGACTTTC
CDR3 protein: CASSYGSGANVLTF

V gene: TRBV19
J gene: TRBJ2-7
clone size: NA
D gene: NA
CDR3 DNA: TGTGCCAGTAGTGCCCGGGGGACACCATCCTACGAGCAGTACTTC
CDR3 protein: CASSARGTPSYEQYF

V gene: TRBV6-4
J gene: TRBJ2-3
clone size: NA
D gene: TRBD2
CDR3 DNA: TGTGCCAGCAGCCCCGGGGCGGGAGACGGGGCAGATACGCAGTATTTT
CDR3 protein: CASSPGAGDGADTQYF

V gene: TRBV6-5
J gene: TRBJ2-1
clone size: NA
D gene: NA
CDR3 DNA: TGTGCCAGCAGCATGGCCAGCTCCTACAATGAGCAGTTCTTC
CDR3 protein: CASSMASSYNEQFF

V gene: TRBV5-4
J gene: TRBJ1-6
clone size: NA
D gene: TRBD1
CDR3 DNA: TGTGCCAGCAGCGCTCAGACAGGGGGAGGTTCACCCCTCCACTTT
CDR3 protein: CASSAQTGGGSPLHF

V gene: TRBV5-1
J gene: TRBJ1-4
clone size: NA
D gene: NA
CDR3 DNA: TGCGCCAGCAGTGATGGGACGGCTACTAATGAAAAACTGTTTTTT
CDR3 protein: CASSDGTATNEKLFF

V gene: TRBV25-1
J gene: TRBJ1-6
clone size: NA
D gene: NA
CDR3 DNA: TGTGCCAGCAGTGGTCAGGGTCGGTCACCCCTCCACTTT
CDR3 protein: CASSGQGRSPLHF

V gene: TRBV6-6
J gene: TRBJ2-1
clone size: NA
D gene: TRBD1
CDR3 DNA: TGTGCCAGCAGTCAGAGGACAGGGGGGAACAATGAGCAGTTCTTC
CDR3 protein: CASSQRTGGNNEQFF

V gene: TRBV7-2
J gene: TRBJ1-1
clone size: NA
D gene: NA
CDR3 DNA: TGTGCCAGCAGCTTCAGGTCGTCGAACACTGAAGCTTTCTTT
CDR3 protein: CASSFRSSNTEAFF

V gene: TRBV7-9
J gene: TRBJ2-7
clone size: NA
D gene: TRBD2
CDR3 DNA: TGTGCCAGCAGCTTTGATATGCTAGCGGACGAGCAGTACTTC
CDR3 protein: CASSFDMLADEQYF

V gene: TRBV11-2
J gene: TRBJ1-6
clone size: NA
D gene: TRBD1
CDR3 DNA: TGTGCCAGCAGACGGGGACAGGGTGGGAATTCACCCCTCCACTTT
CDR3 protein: CASRRGQGGNSPLHF

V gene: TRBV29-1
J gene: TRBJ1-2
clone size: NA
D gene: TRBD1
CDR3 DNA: TGCAGCGTTTCCTCTGACAGGGCGCTCTATGGCTACACCTTC
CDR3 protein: CSVSSDRALYGYTF

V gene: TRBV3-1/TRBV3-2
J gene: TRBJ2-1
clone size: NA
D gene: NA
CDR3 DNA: TGTGCCAGCAGCGGACTCTACAATGAGCAGTTCTTC
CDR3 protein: CASSGLYNEQFF

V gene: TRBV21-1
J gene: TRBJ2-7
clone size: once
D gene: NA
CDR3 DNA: TGTGCCAGCAGCAAAGTTCCGGGGCAGTACTTC
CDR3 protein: CASSKVPGQYF

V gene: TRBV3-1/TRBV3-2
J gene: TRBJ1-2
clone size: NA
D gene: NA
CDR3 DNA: TGTGCCAGCAGACGACAGGTTGACTATGGCTACACCTTC
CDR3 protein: CASRRQVDYGYTF

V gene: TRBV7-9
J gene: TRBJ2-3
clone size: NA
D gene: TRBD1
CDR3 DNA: TGTGCCAGCAGCACGGACAGGCCCCCAGATACGCAGTATTTT
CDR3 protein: CASSTDRPPDTQYF

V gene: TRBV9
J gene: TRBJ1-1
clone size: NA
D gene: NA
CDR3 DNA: TGTGCCAGCAGCGTAGATTATTCGGCCCAGGGGCGGAACACTGAAGCTTTCTTT
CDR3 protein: CASSVDYSAQGRNTEAFF

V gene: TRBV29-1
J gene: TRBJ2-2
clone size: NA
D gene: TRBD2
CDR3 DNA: TGCAGCGTTGGCGGCGGGAGGACCGGGGAGCTGTTTTTT
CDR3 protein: CSVGGGRTGELFF

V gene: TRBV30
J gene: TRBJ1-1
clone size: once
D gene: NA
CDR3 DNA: TGTGCCTGGAGTTGGAGCACTGAAGCTTTCTTT
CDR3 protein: CAWSWSTEAFF

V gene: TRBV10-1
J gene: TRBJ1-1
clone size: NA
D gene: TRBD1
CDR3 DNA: TGCGCCAGCAGTGACCCGGGACAGGGAAACACTGAAGCTTTCTTT
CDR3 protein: CASSDPGQGNTEAFF

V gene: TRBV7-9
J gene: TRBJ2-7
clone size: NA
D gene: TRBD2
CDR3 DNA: TGTGCCAGCAGCTTAGTGGGACTAACCTACGAGCAGTACTTC
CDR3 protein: CASSLVGLTYEQYF